This T cell receptor beta chain was recorded in a study of blood T cell repertoires in COVID-19. Original processing notes: Amplification with reference gene primers provided the estimates of nucleated cell counts. Assay used: immunoSEQ multiplex PCR; TCRdb lists only in-frame clones, some missing. The DNA was the basis for D and trimming; V, J and clone size are from that table. The table records about 69,000 clones, 90% of them present only once. The CDR3 sequence is 16 residues long. From germline, CDR1 is MNHNS and CDR2 SASEGT. The J segment lost 3 bases and the V segment lost 3 bases, leaving 8 bases of the junction unmatched.

The material sequenced was peripheral blood. The TCR originated in a woman aged 18-29 years with acute or convalescent COVID-19. The chain recombines TRBV6-1 with TRBJ1-2, with TRBD1 matching over 9 bases. This chain's CDR3 is CASSDLDTGGDYGYTF. The CDR3 coding sequence is TGTGCCAGCAGTGATTTAGATACAGGGGGCGACTATGGCTACACCTTC.